The sequence of this T cell receptor (beta chain) was determined in a study of blood T cell repertoires in COVID-19. Study-wide background: Acute and convalescent COVID-19 samples came from the United States, Italy and Spain.

This CDR3 is 12 amino acids long. Per the germline V gene, CDR1 is SEHNR and CDR2 is FQNEAQ (reference sequence). V was trimmed by 2 bases and J by 10 bases, leaving 6 bases between them. Using immunoSEQ multiplex PCR, the repertoire was profiled, and TCRdb retains in-frame clones only, with some absent. In the table there are 300,000 to 450,000 clones, more than 65% of which are singletons. The chain uses TRBV7-9 and TRBJ1-6; D remains unclear. This TCR was recovered from a human donor with acute or convalescent COVID-19. The donor label of this sample is uncertain. Sequenced sample: peripheral blood. CDR3 loop: CASSLNGSPLHF. The DNA for the CDR3 is TGTGCCAGCAGCTTAAACGGGTCACCCCTCCACTTT.